One and the same sample provided the 25 T cell receptor beta chains below, sequenced in a study of blood T cell repertoires in COVID-19. Sequenced by immunoSEQ multiplex PCR; TCRdb stores in-frame clones only, minus some. The table records about 260,000 clones, about 89% of them present only once. The material sequenced was peripheral blood. The receptors were gathered from a woman aged 35 to 49 who had recovered from COVID-19.

This chain joins TRBV20-1 and TRBJ1-2; no definite D call. The germline V gene has CDR1 DFQATT and CDR2 SNEGSKA (reference sequence). This CDR3 is built from 11 residues. The V end was cut by 0 bases, the J end by 8 bases, with 7 bases between. The CDR3 loop reads CSARDLIGYTF. The CDR3 DNA reads TGCAGTGCTAGAGATCTTATCGGCTACACCTTC.

V gene TRBV6-6 combines with J gene TRBJ2-4; TRBD1 agrees at 9 bases. Per germline, CDR1 MNHNY and CDR2 SVGAGI (reference sequence). This CDR3 has 13 amino acids. V was pared by 4 bases and J by 16 bases, with 11 bases of the junction left unmatched. CDR3 coding DNA: TGTGCCAGCAGTTTTAACCTGGGACAGGGAATTTACTTC. Translated, it gives CASSFNLGQGIYF.

The V and J genes are TRBV13 and TRBJ2-7; TRBD2 aligns across 7 bases. The CDR3 covers 16 residues. The ends lost 4 bases at V and 2 bases at J; junction bases unmatched: 11. Germline V lookup: CDR1 PRHDT, CDR2 FYEKMQ (reference sequence). In DNA form, the CDR3 reads TGTGCCAGCAGCTCTTCTTCGGGGGGTACTACCTACGAGCAGTACTTC. Protein: CASSSSSGGTTYEQYF.

The V call is TRBV6-5, the J call TRBJ1-3; tentative D call: TRBD1 (6 bases). V dropped 5 bases and J dropped 0 bases, with 11 bases sitting between them. This CDR3 has 15 residues. Germline-derived CDR1 and CDR2 are MNHEY and SVGAGI. CDR3 protein: CASSRDRNSGNTIYF. DNA for the CDR3: TGTGCCAGCAGTCGCGACAGGAACTCTGGAAACACCATATATTTT.

The CDR3 coding sequence is TGTGCCAGCAGCCATAGGGGACAGCCTAATGAAAAACTGTTTTTT. Amino acid sequence: CASSHRGQPNEKLFF. The chain recombines TRBV5-4 with TRBJ1-4; TRBD1 aligns across 7 bases. The CDR3 totals 15 residues. Looked up from germline, CDR1 is SGHNT and CDR2 is YYREEE (reference sequence). V gave up 4 bases and J gave up 3 bases; unmatched junction bases: 6.

The chain has TRBV7-2 and TRBJ2-7; 8 bases align to TRBD2. V was pared by 2 bases and J by 0 bases, with 6 bases of the junction left unmatched. CDR3 length equals 16 residues. The germline V gene encodes CDR1 SGHTA and CDR2 FQGNSA. The DNA of the CDR3 is TGTGCCAGCAGCTTACGGGGGGGTTACAGCTCCTACGAGCAGTACTTC. Protein product: CASSLRGGYSSYEQYF.

This clone was seen only a few times. This rearrangement joins TRBV5-4 to TRBJ2-7, with TRBD1 identical over 10 bases. The germline V gene encodes CDR1 SGHNT and CDR2 YYREEE (reference sequence). Trimming at V came to 4 bases and at J to 1 base, leaving 5 bases not matched to a gene. The length of the CDR3 is 15 residues. In DNA, the CDR3 is TGTGCCAGCAGCGGAGGACAGGGGGGGTCCTACGAGCAGTACTTC. This gives the protein CASSGGQGGSYEQYF.

A few counts support this clone. The V call is TRBV18, the J call TRBJ1-1; tentatively, D is TRBD1 (5 bases). Looked up from germline, CDR1 is KGHSH and CDR2 is LQKENI. The CDR3 extends over 16 amino acids. The V end lost 3 bases, the J end lost 0 bases, and 14 bases lay between the germline ends. CDR3 sequence reads: CASSPARGIMNTEAFF. The CDR3, as DNA: TGTGCCAGCTCACCGGCCCGGGGGATAATGAACACTGAAGCTTTCTTT. Looking up the rest from reference TRBV18 and TRBJ1-1 gives the full variable domain: NAGVMQNPRHLVRRRGQEARLRCSPMKGHSHVYWYRQLPEEGLKFMVYLQKENIIDESGMPKERFSAEFPKEGPSILRIQQVVRGDSAAYFCASSPARGIMNTEAFFGQGTRLTVV.

The CDR3 bases are TGTGCCAGCAGCACATATAAGCGGGGCTACACCTTC. Protein product: CASSTYKRGYTF. The rearrangement uses TRBV9 and TRBJ1-2; D uncertain. The CDR3 is made up of 12 amino acids. CDR1 SGDLS and CDR2 YYNGEE come from the germline V gene. V was clipped by 4 bases and J by 8 bases, with 12 bases between them.

The chain couples TRBV11-2 to TRBJ2-7; D not certain. This CDR3 is built from 12 residues. V was clipped by 0 bases and J by 3 bases, with 3 bases between them. The germline gives CDR1 SGHAT, CDR2 FQNNGV. CDR3 in DNA: TGTGCCAGCAGCTTAGACAGCTACGAGCAGTACTTC. Translated, it gives CASSLDSYEQYF.

This clone was found once. The V call is TRBV9, the J call TRBJ2-5, with 7 bases fitting TRBD1. The trim removed 2 bases at V and 1 base at J, leaving 8 bases unmatched. In germline, CDR1 is SGDLS, CDR2 YYNGEE. The CDR3 sequence is 16 residues long. For the CDR3, the DNA is TGTGCCAGCAGCGTTAGTCCCGGACAGGTCCAAGAGACCCAGTACTTC. It translates to CASSVSPGQVQETQYF.

V is TRBV18 and J is TRBJ1-1; a weak D match, TRBD1 (5 bases). CDR1 KGHSH and CDR2 LQKENI come from the germline V gene. Trimming removed 1 base at V and 6 bases at J, with 9 bases between. The CDR3 length is 13 residues. The CDR3 sequence: CASSPRRDAEAFF. The CDR3 DNA sequence: TGTGCCAGCTCACCACGGAGGGACGCTGAAGCTTTCTTT. The full variable domain, with the rest looked up from reference TRBV18 and TRBJ1-1, is NAGVMQNPRHLVRRRGQEARLRCSPMKGHSHVYWYRQLPEEGLKFMVYLQKENIIDESGMPKERFSAEFPKEGPSILRIQQVVRGDSAAYFCASSPRRDAEAFFGQGTRLTVV.

The rearrangement joins TRBV20-1 to TRBJ1-2, with a possible D match to TRBD1 (5 bases). Germline V gene data show CDR1 as DFQATT and CDR2 as SNEGSKA (reference sequence). The CDR3 runs 14 residues. V lost 3 bases to trimming and J lost 4 bases, with 15 bases between them. The CDR3 protein is CSASPKGIPYGYTF. The CDR3 region has the DNA TGCAGTGCTAGTCCCAAGGGGATCCCCTATGGCTACACCTTC.

The V call is TRBV9, the J call TRBJ1-1, with D hard to call. V lost 3 bases to trimming and J lost 1 base, with 16 bases between them. Germline CDR1 and CDR2: SGDLS and YYNGEE. This CDR3 region has 16 residues. CDR3 nucleotides: TGTGCCAGCAGCGCCTCCCCGGCCGGAGCGAACACTGAAGCTTTCTTT. Translated: CASSASPAGANTEAFF.

The chain links TRBV10-3 to TRBJ2-5, with TRBD2 as a possible D gene (5 bases). In germline, CDR1 is ENHRY, CDR2 SYGVKD. The CDR3 covers 15 residues. V lost 0 bases to trimming and J lost 5 bases, with 13 bases between them. This CDR3 reads CAISESRAARETQYF. For the CDR3, the DNA is TGTGCCATCAGTGAGTCGAGGGCTGCGCGGGAGACCCAGTACTTC.

The V call is TRBV4-3, the J call TRBJ2-1, with 9 bases identical to TRBD2. This CDR3 contains 17 residues. The V segment lost 4 bases and the J segment 0 bases; nucleotides outside the gene matches: 7. Germline CDR1 LGHNA, CDR2 YSLEER. The CDR3 DNA sequence: TGCGCCAGCAGCCTGACTAGCGGCCAACCCTCCTACAATGAGCAGTTCTTC. This codes for CASSLTSGQPSYNEQFF.

This chain joins TRBV5-4 and TRBJ1-2; a weak D match, TRBD1 (6 bases). CDR3 length: 15 residues. V lost 3 bases and J 2 bases, leaving 14 bases between the germline ends. The germline V gene encodes CDR1 SGHNT and CDR2 YYREEE (reference sequence). CDR3 protein: CASSSVTGRNYGYTF. The CDR3, as DNA: TGTGCCAGCAGCTCAGTCACAGGGCGCAACTATGGCTACACCTTC.

This chain connects TRBV29-1 to TRBJ2-1, with 12 bases lining up with TRBD2. V lost 4 bases, J lost 3 bases, and 4 bases stayed unmatched. Germline-derived CDR1 and CDR2 are SQVTM and ANQGSEA. This CDR3 region has 15 residues. The CDR3 nucleotides are TGCAGCGTTGTGACTAGCGGGGGAGACTACAATGAGCAGTTCTTC. It codes for CSVVTSGGDYNEQFF.

This rearrangement joins TRBV11-2 to TRBJ1-2, with 7 bases lining up with TRBD1. The CDR3 consists of 13 residues. CDR1 and CDR2 from the germline V gene are SGHAT and FQNNGV. Unmatched junction bases numbered 2, after V lost 3 bases and J lost 4 bases. In DNA form, the CDR3 reads TGTGCCAGCAGCTTTCAGGGGGGCTATGGCTACACCTTC. It is translated as CASSFQGGYGYTF.

The chain links TRBV6-6 to TRBJ1-6; the D is unclear. Between the trimmed V and J ends, which lost 7 bases and 7 bases, there was a span of 14 bases. From germline, CDR1 is MNHNY and CDR2 SVGAGI (reference sequence). This CDR3 comprises 14 residues. CDR3 region: CASTQVKTNSPLHF. The CDR3 nucleotides are TGTGCCAGCACCCAAGTTAAGACAAATTCACCCCTCCACTTT.

This rearrangement joins TRBV27 to TRBJ2-7; 8 bases are shared with TRBD2. Per germline, CDR1 MNHEY and CDR2 SMNVEV (reference sequence). V dropped 10 bases and J dropped 5; count of bases not matched to a gene: 10. The CDR3 consists of 13 residues. CDR3 in amino acids: CATRGGASHEQYF. The CDR3 DNA sequence: TGTGCCACCCGGGGGGGGGCTTCCCACGAGCAGTACTTC.

The V gene is TRBV7-8, the J gene TRBJ1-2; 10 bases align to TRBD1. Trimming removed 3 bases from V and 3 bases from J; junction bases left unmatched: 13. The CDR3 runs 18 residues. The V gene's germline CDR1 is SGHVS and CDR2 FQNEAQ. CDR3 amino acids: CASSFAIGRDRGYYGYTF. The DNA of the CDR3 is TGTGCCAGCAGCTTCGCTATAGGGAGGGACAGGGGTTACTATGGCTACACCTTC.

This chain links TRBV7-2 with TRBJ2-5; 7 nucleotides match TRBD2. Trimming cost V 4 bases and J 5 bases; bases outside gene matches: 7. The CDR3 is made up of 14 amino acids. In germline, CDR1 is SGHTA, CDR2 FQGNSA. This chain's CDR3 is CASSYQAGQETQYF. Written as DNA, the CDR3 is TGTGCCAGCAGCTACCAAGCGGGGCAGGAGACCCAGTACTTC.

The genes are TRBV12-5 and TRBJ2-1; 10 nucleotides align to TRBD1. Trimming took 0 bases from V and 7 from J; bases not matched to a gene: 6. There are 16 residues in the CDR3. Germline V lookup: CDR1 LGHNT, CDR2 FRNRAP. The CDR3 is CASGLVVTGGGNEQFF. Here the CDR3 DNA reads TGTGCTAGTGGTTTGGTAGTGACAGGGGGCGGAAATGAGCAGTTCTTC.

The rearrangement links TRBV5-1 to TRBJ2-2; 7 bases match TRBD1. Germline CDR1 SGHRS, CDR2 YFSETQ. The CDR3 spans 15 residues. V gave up 6 bases and J gave up 0 bases; unmatched junction bases: 5. For the CDR3, the DNA is TGCGCCAGCACCATCGGGACAGCGAACACCGGGGAGCTGTTTTTT. Amino acids: CASTIGTANTGELFF. Variable domain in full (rest from reference TRBV5-1 and TRBJ2-2): KAGVTQTPRYLIKTRGQQVTLSCSPISGHRSVSWYQQTPGQGLQFLFEYFSETQRNKGNFPGRFSGRQFSNSRSEMNVSTLELGDSALYLCASTIGTANTGELFFGEGSRLTVL.